These T cell receptor beta chains were read from a single sample in a study of cytomegalovirus exposure and HLA in healthy donors. The data were produced by immunoSEQ multiplex PCR, yet TCRdb's version contains in-frame clones alone and is incomplete. The profile shows about 98,000 clones, about 80% of them singletons. Sequenced material: PBMCs. The receptor source for this set is a man younger than 35 in good health and CMV-seropositive. CDR3s include the opening cysteine and the closing phenylalanine or tryptophan. A D gene is named only where the DNA matches it firmly. Clone size, where shown, is once, few, many, or a class for clones that have expanded.

size: NA; V: TRBV10-1; D: TRBD2; J: TRBJ2-7; CDR3: CARAPRGEPYEQYF; DNA: TGCGCCAGGGCCCCGCGGGGGGAACCCTACGAGCAGTACTTC
size: NA; V: TRBV10-3; D: NA; J: TRBJ2-7; CDR3: CAISVRDTSYEQYF; DNA: TGTGCCATCAGTGTACGGGACACCTCCTACGAGCAGTACTTC
size: NA; V: TRBV30; D: TRBD1; J: TRBJ1-5; CDR3: CASSRQGGQPQHF; DNA: TGTGCCTCCTCTAGACAGGGCGGGCAGCCCCAGCATTTT
size: NA; V: TRBV4-1; D: NA; J: TRBJ2-1; CDR3: CASSQDLSEQFF; DNA: TGCGCCAGCAGCCAAGATCTTTCTGAGCAGTTCTTC
size: NA; V: TRBV10-2; D: NA; J: TRBJ2-2; CDR3: CASRGLPSGELFF; DNA: TGCGCTAGCAGGGGCCTACCAAGCGGGGAGCTGTTTTTT
size: NA; V: TRBV5-4; D: NA; J: TRBJ1-4; CDR3: CASSLEFGVDEKLFF; DNA: TGTGCCAGCAGCCTGGAGTTTGGAGTCGATGAAAAACTGTTTTTT
size: medium-sized; V: TRBV6-1; D: NA; J: TRBJ2-1; CDR3: CASSESGESYNEQFF; DNA: TGTGCCAGCAGTGAATCGGGGGAATCCTACAATGAGCAGTTCTTC
size: NA; V: TRBV10-2; D: TRBD2; J: TRBJ2-7; CDR3: CASSDYGTSPEQYF; DNA: TGCGCCAGCAGTGATTATGGGACTAGCCCGGAGCAGTACTTC
size: few; V: TRBV2; D: NA; J: TRBJ2-2; CDR3: CASGDLPRQGGYTGELFF; DNA: TGTGCCAGCGGTGACCTCCCGCGACAAGGGGGATACACCGGGGAGCTGTTTTTT
size: once; V: TRBV7-9; D: NA; J: TRBJ2-7; CDR3: CASSSRTASYEQYF; DNA: TGTGCCAGCAGCTCCAGGACAGCTTCCTACGAGCAGTACTTC
size: once; V: TRBV5-6; D: NA; J: TRBJ2-4; CDR3: CASSYPGAAKNIQYF; DNA: TGTGCCAGCAGCTACCCAGGGGCCGCCAAAAACATTCAGTACTTC
size: NA; V: TRBV2; D: TRBD1; J: TRBJ1-1; CDR3: CASSRTGSSEAFF; DNA: TGTGCCAGCAGTCGGACAGGGAGCTCTGAAGCTTTCTTT
size: few; V: TRBV5-8; D: TRBD1; J: TRBJ1-2; CDR3: CASSFSGGFYGYTF; DNA: TGTGCCAGCAGCTTCTCAGGGGGCTTCTATGGCTACACCTTC
size: NA; V: TRBV11-2; D: TRBD1; J: TRBJ1-4; CDR3: CASSPTPGGLSSREEKLFF; DNA: TGTGCCAGCAGCCCGACCCCAGGGGGCCTTAGCAGCAGGGAGGAAAAACTGTTTTTT
size: once; V: TRBV30; D: NA; J: TRBJ1-4; CDR3: CAWRAQGGNEKLFF; DNA: TGTGCCTGGAGGGCCCAGGGAGGTAATGAAAAACTGTTTTTT
size: NA; V: TRBV11-2; D: NA; J: TRBJ1-1; CDR3: CASSLGGQMNTEAFF; DNA: TGTGCCAGCAGCCTAGGGGGGCAAATGAACACTGAAGCTTTCTTT
size: NA; V: TRBV7-9; D: NA; J: TRBJ2-2; CDR3: CASSLTPVTANTGELFF; DNA: TGTGCCAGCAGCTTAACTCCGGTAACAGCGAACACCGGGGAGCTGTTTTTT
size: NA; V: TRBV11-2; D: TRBD2; J: TRBJ2-1; CDR3: CASSPSTGTSYRNEQFF; DNA: TGTGCCAGCAGTCCATCCACCGGGACTAGCTACCGAAATGAGCAGTTCTTC
size: NA; V: TRBV7-9; D: TRBD1; J: TRBJ1-2; CDR3: CASSTRDRVRTANYGYTF; DNA: TGTGCCAGCAGCACCCGGGACAGGGTGAGGACAGCTAACTATGGCTACACCTTC
size: NA; V: TRBV12-5; D: NA; J: TRBJ2-2; CDR3: CASGLVQGSRWNTGELFF; DNA: TGTGCTAGTGGTTTGGTACAGGGCAGCCGCTGGAACACCGGGGAGCTGTTTTTT
size: NA; V: TRBV5-1; D: NA; J: TRBJ2-1; CDR3: CASSLVQGLLYNEQFF; DNA: TGCGCCAGCAGCTTGGTCCAGGGCCTCCTTTACAATGAGCAGTTCTTC
size: once; V: TRBV4-2; D: NA; J: TRBJ1-2; CDR3: CASSQEPRDYGYTF; DNA: TGTGCCAGCAGCCAAGAGCCGAGGGACTATGGCTACACCTTC
size: NA; V: TRBV2; D: NA; J: TRBJ1-2; CDR3: CASSDRGPEILFIGYTF; DNA: TGTGCCAGCAGTGATAGGGGCCCAGAGATCCTTTTTATAGGCTACACCTTC
size: NA; V: TRBV28; D: NA; J: TRBJ1-1; CDR3: CASSLAGRDTEAFF; DNA: TGTGCCAGCAGTTTAGCGGGGCGGGACACTGAAGCTTTCTTT
size: few; V: TRBV27; D: NA; J: TRBJ1-2; CDR3: CASSLSGQGYSYGYTF; DNA: TGTGCCAGCAGTTTATCGGGGCAGGGATACTCCTATGGCTACACCTTC
size: once; V: TRBV2; D: NA; J: TRBJ1-2; CDR3: CASSVGTNYGYTF; DNA: TGTGCCAGCAGTGTCGGGACTAACTATGGCTACACCTTC
size: NA; V: TRBV2; D: NA; J: TRBJ1-5; CDR3: CASSEVGANQPQHF; DNA: TGTGCCAGCAGTGAAGTGGGGGCTAATCAGCCCCAGCATTTT
size: NA; V: TRBV2; D: NA; J: TRBJ1-1; CDR3: CALDGVAFF; DNA: TGTGCCCTAGACGGGGTGGCTTTCTTT
size: once; V: TRBV9; D: TRBD2; J: TRBJ2-7; CDR3: CASSVESGVSYEQYF; DNA: TGTGCCAGCAGCGTAGAAAGCGGGGTATCCTACGAGCAGTACTTC
size: NA; V: TRBV28; D: TRBD1; J: TRBJ2-1; CDR3: CASRPDRGGIDEQFF; DNA: TGTGCCAGCAGACCCGACAGGGGTGGCATCGATGAGCAGTTCTTC
size: few; V: TRBV6-1; D: TRBD1; J: TRBJ2-5; CDR3: CASEGATLGETQYF; DNA: TGTGCCAGCGAGGGGGCCACCCTTGGAGAGACCCAGTACTTC
size: NA; V: TRBV6-5; D: TRBD1; J: TRBJ1-2; CDR3: CASSSEGQPSDGYTF; DNA: TGTGCCAGCAGTTCAGAGGGACAGCCTTCCGATGGCTACACCTTC
size: once; V: TRBV27; D: TRBD2; J: TRBJ2-7; CDR3: CASSPLIAGGPYEQYF; DNA: TGTGCCAGCAGTCCCTTGATCGCGGGGGGCCCCTACGAGCAGTACTTC
size: NA; V: TRBV6-5; D: NA; J: TRBJ1-1; CDR3: CASSYDSNTEAFF; DNA: TGTGCCAGCAGTTACGACAGCAACACTGAAGCTTTCTTT
size: NA; V: TRBV11-2; D: NA; J: TRBJ2-7; CDR3: CASSLATWSSYEQYF; DNA: TGTGCCAGCAGCTTAGCGACTTGGAGTTCCTACGAGCAGTACTTC